This T cell receptor beta chain was recovered during a study of blood T cells in healthy people across ages. CDR1 and CDR2 from the germline V gene are SGHRS and YFSETQ. Trimming cost V 1 base and J 4 bases; bases outside gene matches: 8. This CDR3 is 16 amino acids long. This clonotype was detected a few times. A second PCR, run for about 7 to 11 cycles, used a sample-barcoded 5' primer plus a J-beta primer mix. MiXCR was run by TCRdb on the 5' RACE reads, yielding one entry per CDR3 protein. The table lists about 670,000 distinct CDR3 sequences, about 51% of them singletons. The receptor's source is a woman of 80 years or more in good health. The sequenced sample was blood. The chain recombines TRBV5-1 with TRBJ2-1, with TRBD2 matching over 7 bases. CDR3 in DNA: TGCGCCAGCAGCTTGCCTGGGGAGGGTCAGTACAATGAGCAGTTCTTC. Translating gives CASSLPGEGQYNEQFF.